One T cell receptor beta chain is described in this entry. The entry originates in a study of cytomegalovirus exposure and HLA in healthy donors. 60 Vbeta and 13 Jbeta primers were used in PCR. Per the original data handling: The authors later counted roughly 79 million unique TCR beta chains, some 11 million of them shared. The assay was immunoSEQ multiplex PCR, and TCRdb's table has in-frame clones only and misses some. The DNA was the basis for D and trimming; V, J and clone size are from that table. The table includes approximately 100,000 clones, roughly three quarters detected once. The V gene end was trimmed by 0 bases and the J gene end by 4 bases; junction bases not matched to a gene: 6. The CDR3 length is 16 residues. In germline, CDR1 is SGHNT, CDR2 YYREEE (reference sequence).

The chain has TRBV5-4 and TRBJ2-1; TRBD2 aligns across 8 bases. This receptor was taken from a man aged 40-49 years in good health and CMV-seronegative. The sample was PBMCs. CDR3 loop: CASSLVWAGGYNEQFF. The CDR3 DNA is TGTGCCAGCAGCTTGGTATGGGCGGGGGGTTACAATGAGCAGTTCTTC.